The clone carrying this T cell receptor beta chain was counted a few times. One entry per CDR3 protein results from TCRdb running MiXCR on the 5' RACE reads. The sample shows some 340,000 distinct CDR3 sequences, about 10% of them seen only once. Trimming pared 7 bases from V and 7 bases from J, leaving 14 bases between. This CDR3 is 13 amino acids long. Germline CDR1 and CDR2: SGHRS and YFSETQ. This specimen comes from a study of T cells after yellow fever vaccination. The sequence came from a man in his late teens or twenties who received the YFV17D yellow fever vaccine. The chain combines TRBV5-1 with TRBJ2-2; D may be TRBD1 (6 bases). This specimen consisted of CD4+ T cells sorted from PBMCs, obtained 45 days after the yellow fever booster vaccination. The CDR3 sequence: CASQIQGHGELFF. The DNA of the CDR3 is TGCGCCAGCCAAATACAGGGTCACGGGGAGCTGTTTTTT.